A selection of T cell receptor beta chains follows, all from one sample in a study of shared clonotypes between healthy human individuals. Only in-frame clones appear in the TCRdb table, and some are missing; sequencing was by immunoSEQ multiplex PCR. The sample includes 800,000 to 950,000 clones, approximately 96% of them seen just once. Sequenced: naive CD8+ T cells sorted from blood. Source of these receptors: a man aged 30 to 39 in good health. Each CDR3 is given with its conserved first and last residue. D genes are given only for firm matches. Rows may omit the clone size; those that give it use once, few, many or a size class.

d_call clone_size j_call v_call cdr3_aa cdr3_nt
- few TRBJ1-1 TRBV10-3 CAIGESEAFF TGTGCCATCGGGGAGTCTGAAGCTTTCTTT
- - TRBJ1-1 TRBV5-5 CASSLRTEAFF TGTGCCAGCAGCTTACGAACTGAAGCTTTCTTT
- - TRBJ2-2 TRBV27 CASRTGSGELFF TGTGCCAGCAGAACAGGGTCCGGGGAGCTGTTTTTT
- - TRBJ1-1 TRBV10-3 CAISESDGTSPEAFF TGTGCCATCAGTGAGTCGGACGGAACAAGTCCTGAAGCTTTCTTT
- - TRBJ1-4 TRBV15 CATSREGSWADDEKLFF TGTGCCACCAGCAGAGAAGGGTCTTGGGCAGATGATGAAAAACTGTTTTTT
- - TRBJ1-1 TRBV28 CASSPRRDKTEAFF TGTGCCAGCAGCCCCCGCCGTGACAAAACTGAAGCTTTCTTT
TRBD2 - TRBJ2-5 TRBV7-9 CASSSRLAGLAETQYF TGTGCCAGCAGCTCCCGACTAGCGGGATTGGCAGAGACCCAGTACTTC
- - TRBJ1-2 TRBV2 CASLEPYGYTF TGTGCCAGCCTAGAGCCCTATGGCTACACCTTC
- - TRBJ2-3 TRBV7-4 CASSLAQPGARESDTQYF TGTGCCAGCAGCTTAGCGCAGCCGGGGGCGCGAGAGTCAGATACGCAGTATTTT
- - TRBJ2-1 TRBV7-2 CASGEVGKGNEQFF TGTGCCAGCGGTGAAGTAGGTAAGGGCAATGAGCAGTTCTTC
- - TRBJ1-1 TRBV27 CASRGGGNEAFF TGTGCCAGCAGGGGGGGCGGGAATGAAGCTTTCTTT
- - TRBJ1-2 TRBV28 CASSWDMWGYTF TGTGCCAGCAGTTGGGACATGTGGGGCTACACCTTC
TRBD2 few TRBJ2-7 TRBV7-9 CASSLVAGEQYF TGTGCCAGCAGCTTAGTAGCGGGGGAGCAGTACTTC
- - TRBJ2-6 TRBV1 CTSSQGLSLSGANVLTF TGCACCAGCAGCCAGGGCCTATCCCTCTCTGGGGCCAACGTCCTGACTTTC
TRBD2 - TRBJ2-1 TRBV7-2 CASSLFTTSGRPYNEQFF TGTGCCAGCAGCTTATTCACGACTAGCGGGAGGCCATACAATGAGCAGTTCTTC
- - TRBJ2-7 TRBV10-1 CASSEGAYEQYF TGCGCCAGCAGTGAGGGGGCCTACGAGCAGTACTTC
- - TRBJ2-1 TRBV27 CASLSVYNEQFF TGTGCCAGCCTAAGTGTCTACAATGAGCAGTTCTTC
- - TRBJ2-1 TRBV5-1 CASSLTTEQFF TGCGCCAGCAGCTTAACAACTGAGCAGTTCTTC
TRBD2 - TRBJ2-3 TRBV10-2 CASSPAGVTDTQYF TGCGCCAGCAGTCCAGCGGGAGTAACAGATACGCAGTATTTT
- few TRBJ2-7 TRBV27 CASSLGLGQGGYEQYF TGTGCCAGCAGTTTAGGGTTGGGGCAGGGGGGGTACGAGCAGTACTTC
- - TRBJ2-1 TRBV27 CASSLFSSNEQFF TGTGCCAGCAGTTTATTTAGCTCCAATGAGCAGTTCTTC
TRBD1 - TRBJ2-1 TRBV4-3 CASSLGTGGLSEQFF TGCGCCAGCAGCCTTGGGACAGGGGGCTTGAGTGAGCAGTTCTTC
- - TRBJ1-1 TRBV9 CASSVVGDTEAFF TGTGCCAGCAGCGTAGTGGGAGACACTGAAGCTTTCTTT
- - TRBJ2-7 TRBV4-1 CASSQSRTTYEQYF TGCGCCAGCAGCCAATCCAGGACGACCTACGAGCAGTACTTC
TRBD2 - TRBJ2-7 TRBV18 CASSPPEGDLAARKIYEQYF TGTGCCAGCTCACCACCGGAGGGAGACCTAGCGGCCAGGAAAATCTACGAGCAGTACTTC
- - TRBJ1-1 TRBV6-5 CASSHTPAGNTEAFF TGTGCCAGCAGTCATACGCCAGCAGGGAACACTGAAGCTTTCTTT
- - TRBJ1-3 TRBV6-5 CASRKGDTIYF TGTGCCAGCAGGAAGGGGGACACCATATATTTT
TRBD1 once TRBJ2-1 TRBV7-8 CASSWRTGGRNEQFF TGTGCCAGCAGCTGGCGGACAGGGGGTAGGAATGAGCAGTTCTTC
- - TRBJ1-1 TRBV7-9 CASSSQIQLNTEAFF TGTGCCAGCAGCTCCCAAATACAGCTGAACACTGAAGCTTTCTTT
- - TRBJ2-3 TRBV6-5 CASRSYTDTQYF TGTGCCAGCAGAAGCTACACAGATACGCAGTATTTT
TRBD1 - TRBJ2-1 TRBV15 CATSGDRHNEQFF TGTGCCACCAGCGGGGACAGGCACAATGAGCAGTTCTTC